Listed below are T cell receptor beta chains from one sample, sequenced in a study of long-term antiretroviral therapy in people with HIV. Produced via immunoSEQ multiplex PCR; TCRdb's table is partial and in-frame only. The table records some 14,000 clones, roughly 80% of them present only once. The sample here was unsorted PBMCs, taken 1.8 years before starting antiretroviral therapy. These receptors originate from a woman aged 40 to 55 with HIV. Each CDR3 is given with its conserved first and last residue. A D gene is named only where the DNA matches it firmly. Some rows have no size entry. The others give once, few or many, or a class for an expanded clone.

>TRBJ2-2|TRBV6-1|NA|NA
TGTGCCAGTCCGGGGGCCACGACCGGGGAGCTGTTTTTT
CASPGATTGELFF
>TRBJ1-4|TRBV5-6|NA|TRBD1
TGTGCCAGCAGCTCGGGGGCTGGGACAGGGCATGAAAAACTGTTTTTT
CASSSGAGTGHEKLFF
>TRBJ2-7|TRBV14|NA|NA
TGTGCCAGCAGCCAAGGTCCCCGGGACTTAGGATTCTACGAGCAGTACTTC
CASSQGPRDLGFYEQYF
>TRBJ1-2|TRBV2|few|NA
TGTGCCAGCAGTAGGGACTATGGCTACACCTTC
CASSRDYGYTF
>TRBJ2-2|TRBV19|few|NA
TGTGCCAGTAGTATAGGGGCGGGGCAGGACGGGGAGCTGTTTTTT
CASSIGAGQDGELFF
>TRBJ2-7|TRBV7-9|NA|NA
TGTGCCAGCAGTCCGATGGACGAGCAGTACTTC
CASSPMDEQYF
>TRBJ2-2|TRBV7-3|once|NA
TGTGCCAGCAGCTTAGAGACTGAGACCGGGGAGCTGTTTTTT
CASSLETETGELFF
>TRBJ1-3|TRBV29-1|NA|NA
TGCAGCGTTGACAAGGGGGCTGGAAACACCATATATTTT
CSVDKGAGNTIYF
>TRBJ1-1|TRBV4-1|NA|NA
TGCGCCAGCAGCAAAGACGGGGGAGGGTCAGGATACACTGAAGCTTTCTTT
CASSKDGGGSGYTEAFF
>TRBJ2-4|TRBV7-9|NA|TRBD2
TGTGCCACATCAAACATAGCGGGAGGGGGAGACATTCAGTACTTC
CATSNIAGGGDIQYF
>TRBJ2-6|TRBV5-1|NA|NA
TGCGCCAGCAGCTTGACAGGTTCCGATCTCTCTGGGGCCAACGTCCTGACTTTC
CASSLTGSDLSGANVLTF
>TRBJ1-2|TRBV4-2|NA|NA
TGTGCCAGCAGCCAAGAAGGGTTCTATGGCTACACCTTC
CASSQEGFYGYTF
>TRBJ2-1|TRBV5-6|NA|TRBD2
TGTGCCAGCTCCCACCTAGCGGGCTGGGGTATGCCCCACAATGAGCAGTTCTTC
CASSHLAGWGMPHNEQFF
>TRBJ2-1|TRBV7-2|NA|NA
TGTGCCAGCAGCCCATTAGCGGCGCAGGTTCAGTTCTTC
CASSPLAAQVQFF
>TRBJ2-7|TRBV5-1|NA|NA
TGCGCCAGCAGCTTTGACAGGGAGGGCTACGAGCAGTACTTC
CASSFDREGYEQYF
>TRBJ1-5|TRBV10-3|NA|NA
TGTGCCATCACGGATGGCGGGGATCAGCCCCAGCATTTT
CAITDGGDQPQHF
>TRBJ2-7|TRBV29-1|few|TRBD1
TGCAGCGTCGGACAGGGGGCCTACGAGCAGTACTTC
CSVGQGAYEQYF
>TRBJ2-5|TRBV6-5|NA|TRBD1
TGTGCCAGCAGTTACTCGAGTACAGGGGTGGAGACCCAGTACTTC
CASSYSSTGVETQYF
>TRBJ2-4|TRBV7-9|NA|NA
TGTGCCAGCAGCTTAGTGGGGTCGCCAACTAAAAACATTCAGTACTTC
CASSLVGSPTKNIQYF
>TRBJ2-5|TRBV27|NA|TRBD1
TGTGCCAGCTACGGGACAGGGCGGGAGACCCAGTACTTC
CASYGTGRETQYF
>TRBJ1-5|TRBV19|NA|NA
TGTGCCAGTAGTATCGGGTCGACAAGCAGCCCCAATCAGCCCCAGCATTTT
CASSIGSTSSPNQPQHF
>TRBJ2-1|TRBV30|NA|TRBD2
TGTGCCTGGAGTGGGCGGGAGAAGTACAATGAGCAGTTCTTC
CAWSGREKYNEQFF
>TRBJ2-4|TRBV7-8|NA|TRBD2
TGTGCCAGCAGCTCTCTAGCGGGAGGGCCTAACATTCAGTACTTC
CASSSLAGGPNIQYF